This TCR beta chain derives from a study of Graves' ophthalmopathy and Graves' hyperthyroidism. Study-level results: Most thyroid-expanded clonotypes exceeding 0.001 frequency were also found in blood. Ophthalmopathy progression was predicted by the model at less than 71% sensitivity and approximately 72% specificity.

This clonotype was seen at least ten times. Its antigen remains unknown. No donor had other autoimmune disease, uncontrolled infection, pregnancy or lactation. The PBMCs had their origin in 8.5 to 10 ml of fresh peripheral blood. CDR3 length equals 15 residues. From germline, CDR1 is MDHEN and CDR2 SYDVKM. Trimming took 6 bases from V and 0 from J, leaving 9 bases between them. The TCR beta CDR3 regions underwent amplification from RNA transcripts. A first-round RT-PCR used HTBI primers, followed by a second-round multiplex PCR. Via MiXCR, TCRdb re-called the multiplex PCR reads, giving one row per CDR3 protein. The sample carries under 250,000 distinct CDR3 sequences, around 28% recorded once.

The sequence came from a man in his fifties or sixties with Graves' ophthalmopathy. The sample taken for sequencing was peripheral blood. The chain uses TRBV28 and TRBJ1-6; D is possibly TRBD1 (5 bases). The CDR3 spells CASSRQSSYNSPLHF. The CDR3 DNA is TGTGCCAGCAGCCGACAGAGCTCCTATAATTCACCCCTCCACTTT.